The 19 T cell receptor beta chains presented below share a single source sample, sequenced in a study of T cell repertoires in cytomegalovirus infection. TCRdb analysed the reads with MiXCR anew, one entry per CDR3 protein. The sample has a few hundred thousand distinct CDR3 sequences; over 20% are singletons. Sequenced: CD8+ T cells from PBMCs. The receptors here all came from a human donor in good health (CMV status not recorded). Some clones in this sample may be carry-over from other donors' samples.

As DNA, the CDR3 is TGTGCCAGCAGCCCCTCAGGGTTTATCGGGGAGCTGTTTTTT. Amino acid sequence: CASSPSGFIGELFF. The V call is TRBV6-1, the J call TRBJ2-2, with TRBD1 as a possible D gene (5 bases). The CDR3 loop spans 14 amino acids. V gave up 6 bases and J gave up 7 bases, with 15 bases separating them. CDR1 and CDR2 from the germline V gene are MNHNS and SASEGT.

This rearrangement joins TRBV4-1 to TRBJ2-2, with 9 bases lining up with TRBD1. Trimming removed 0 bases from V and 7 bases from J; junction bases left unmatched: 6. The germline CDR1 and CDR2 sequences are MGHRA and YSYEKL. The CDR3 has 16 amino acids. CDR3 nucleotides: TGCGCCAGCAGCCAAGAAGGGACAGGGTGGGACGGGGAGCTGTTTTTT. Its translation is CASSQEGTGWDGELFF.

The chain's CDR3 is CASSIPGQYNTEAFF. The CDR3, as DNA: TGTGCCAGTAGTATACCGGGACAGTATAACACTGAAGCTTTCTTT. V and J are TRBV19 and TRBJ1-1, with 7 bases that match TRBD1. Germline V gene data show CDR1 as LNHDA and CDR2 as SQIVND (reference sequence). The CDR3 runs to 15 residues. After removal of 2 bases from V and 2 bases from J, the junction contained 5 bases not matched to a gene.

The chain combines TRBV7-9 with TRBJ1-2, with D unclear. This CDR3 comprises 13 residues. The germline V gene has CDR1 SEHNR and CDR2 FQNEAQ (reference sequence). With 1 base removed from V and 5 bases from J, the gap between germline ends came to 8 bases. CDR3 in DNA: TGTGCCAGCAGCTTAGGGAGGGATTATGGCTACACCTTC. Translated: CASSLGRDYGYTF.

This clonotype occurred a few times. The V call is TRBV2, the J call TRBJ2-1, with D possibly matching TRBD2 (7 bases). Germline assignment: CDR1 SNHLY and CDR2 FYNNEI. V was trimmed by 7 bases and J by 2 bases, leaving 15 bases between them. The CDR3 consists of 15 residues. CDR3: CASTEGRGPYNEQFF. CDR3 coding DNA: TGTGCCAGCACTGAGGGGCGGGGGCCCTACAATGAGCAGTTCTTC.

This clonotype was recorded only once. This rearrangement joins TRBV6-2 or TRBV6-3 to TRBJ2-1; D gene unclear. V shed 5 bases and J shed 9 bases, with 8 bases lying between them. Germline assignment: CDR1 MNHEY and CDR2 SVGEGT. This CDR3 is 11 amino acids long. CDR3 sequence: CASSLSLEQFF. CDR3 DNA sequence: TGTGCCAGCAGTCTTAGCCTTGAGCAGTTCTTC.

This clonotype was recorded many times. The chain has TRBV18 and TRBJ1-1; TRBD1 might be the D (5 bases). Germline CDR1 KGHSH, CDR2 LQKENI. V lost 0 bases, J lost 0 bases, and 14 bases lay in between. This CDR3 region has 17 residues. CDR3 DNA sequence: TGTGCCAGCTCACCACCGGCAGGGAGCGTTATGAACACTGAAGCTTTCTTT. It encodes CASSPPAGSVMNTEAFF. The full variable domain, in which reference TRBV18 and TRBJ1-1 provide the parts outside the CDR3, is NAGVMQNPRHLVRRRGQEARLRCSPMKGHSHVYWYRQLPEEGLKFMVYLQKENIIDESGMPKERFSAEFPKEGPSILRIQQVVRGDSAAYFCASSPPAGSVMNTEAFFGQGTRLTVV.

This clonotype was seen ten or more times. The chain is built from TRBV28 and TRBJ1-1; D is ambiguous. CDR1 MDHEN and CDR2 SYDVKM come from the germline V gene. The CDR3 sequence is 10 residues long. The V end lost 6 bases, the J end lost 3 bases, and 2 bases lay between the germline ends. CDR3 nucleotide sequence: TGTGCCAGCAGGGACACTGAAGCTTTCTTT. Protein product: CASRDTEAFF.

This clonotype has at least ten counts. The chain recombines TRBV28 with TRBJ2-2; D call uncertain. The CDR3 covers 12 residues. Trimming shortened V by 10 bases and J by 4 bases, and 10 bases separated the two germline ends. Looked up from germline, CDR1 is MDHEN and CDR2 is SYDVKM. The CDR3 protein is CATHIPTGELFF. The CDR3 nucleotides are TGTGCCACCCATATTCCCACCGGGGAGCTGTTTTTT.

This clonotype was detected only a few times. This chain links TRBV10-3 with TRBJ2-3; TRBD2 is a possible D gene (7 bases). Trimming left V 4 bases short and J 5 bases short, with 16 bases between. Germline V gene data show CDR1 as ENHRY and CDR2 as SYGVKD. CDR3 length: 15 residues. The CDR3 loop reads CAISGGGGDLDTQYF. For the CDR3, the DNA is TGTGCCATCAGTGGGGGCGGGGGCGACCTAGATACGCAGTATTTT.

This clonotype was counted ten times or more. The chain links TRBV7-9 to TRBJ2-7; 7 bases fit TRBD1. CDR1 SEHNR and CDR2 FQNEAQ come from the germline V gene (reference sequence). The length of the CDR3 is 13 residues. J lost 6 bases, V lost 1 base, and 3 bases had no gene match. The CDR3 nucleotides read TGTGCCAGCAGCTTAGAGGGGGCGTCCGAGCAGTACTTC. This codes for CASSLEGASEQYF. Variable domain in full (rest from reference TRBV7-9 and TRBJ2-7): DTGVSQNPRHKITKRGQNVTFRCDPISEHNRLYWYRQTLGQGPEFLTYFQNEAQLEKSRLLSDRFSAERPKGSFSTLEIQRTEQGDSAMYLCASSLEGASEQYFGPGTRLTVT.

In its sample, this clonotype was seen a few times. The chain carries TRBV14 and TRBJ2-7; 8 bases align to TRBD1. This CDR3 is built from 18 residues. V shed 0 bases, J shed 2 bases, and the junction held 12 bases outside the gene matches. Germline CDR1 reads SGHDN; CDR2 reads FVKESK. The chain's CDR3 is CASSQELGWGDRPYEQYF. Here the CDR3 DNA reads TGTGCCAGCAGCCAAGAATTGGGTTGGGGGGACAGGCCCTACGAGCAGTACTTC.

The chain carries TRBV11-2 and TRBJ2-1, with TRBD2 as a possible D gene (6 bases). The CDR3 runs to 17 residues. Trimming removed 5 bases from V and 4 bases from J, with 21 bases in between. Germline V gene data show CDR1 as SGHAT and CDR2 as FQNNGV. The chain's CDR3 is CASSPGLAGPNYNEQFF. CDR3 nucleotide sequence: TGTGCCAGCAGCCCCGGGCTGGCGGGGCCCAATTACAATGAGCAGTTCTTC.

In its sample, this clonotype was seen many times. The CDR3 bases are TGTGCCAGCAGCTTACCGATGTTCGGCTCCTACGAGCAGTACTTC. This gives the protein CASSLPMFGSYEQYF. The V call is TRBV7-9, the J call TRBJ2-7; D is uncertain. The CDR3 is made up of 15 amino acids. Germline CDR1 reads SEHNR; CDR2 reads FQNEAQ (reference sequence). The V end was cut by 2 bases, the J end by 0 bases, with 11 bases between.

J is TRBJ2-1 and V is TRBV2; 8 bases are shared with TRBD2. There are 16 residues in the CDR3. V was clipped by 3 bases and J by 6 bases; unmatched bases: 10. CDR1 SNHLY and CDR2 FYNNEI come from the germline V gene. In nucleotides, the CDR3 is TGTGCCAGCAGTGATCCCGGGGGCGGGGGGAGCAATGAGCAGTTCTTC. Protein: CASSDPGGGGSNEQFF. Supplemented by reference TRBV2 and TRBJ2-1, the full variable domain reads EPEVTQTPSHQVTQMGQEVILRCVPISNHLYFYWYRQILGQKVEFLVSFYNNEISEKSEIFDDQFSVERPDGSNFTLKIRSTKLEDSAMYFCASSDPGGGGSNEQFFGPGTRLTVL.

This clonotype was picked up many times. V is TRBV7-2 and J is TRBJ1-2; D is possibly TRBD1 (6 bases). Germline CDR1 SGHTA, CDR2 FQGNSA. CDR3 length equals 17 residues. With 2 bases removed from V and 0 bases from J, the gap between germline ends came to 16 bases. The CDR3 DNA sequence: TGTGCCAGCAGCTTATCAGGGGCGATAGGAGCTAACTATGGCTACACCTTC. Translation gives CASSLSGAIGANYGYTF.

The gene calls are TRBV14 and TRBJ2-1; 8 bases agree with TRBD1. CDR1 and CDR2 from the germline V gene are SGHDN and FVKESK. Unmatched junction bases numbered 4, after V lost 6 bases and J lost 6 bases. The CDR3 is made up of 13 amino acids. The CDR3 DNA reads TGTGCCAGCAGAGGACAGGGTATCAATGAGCAGTTCTTC. As protein: CASRGQGINEQFF.

The V call is TRBV20-1, the J call TRBJ1-5; D perhaps matches TRBD1 (5 bases). In germline, CDR1 is DFQATT, CDR2 SNEGSKA (reference sequence). Trimming removed 6 bases at V and 0 bases at J, with 24 bases between. This CDR3 spans 18 amino acids. The CDR3 is CSAEGFGAAASSNQPQHF. In nucleotides, the CDR3 is TGCAGTGCCGAAGGGTTTGGGGCGGCGGCAAGTAGCAATCAGCCCCAGCATTTT.

This clonotype was picked up a small number of times. The genes are TRBV9 and TRBJ2-1; tentative D call: TRBD1 (7 bases). The CDR3 is made up of 18 amino acids. The germline gives CDR1 SGDLS, CDR2 YYNGEE. Deletions cut 4 bases from V and 0 bases from J, with 20 bases between. CDR3 sequence: CASSPGGWGASSYNEQFF. The CDR3 DNA is TGTGCCAGCAGCCCAGGGGGATGGGGGGCTAGCTCCTACAATGAGCAGTTCTTC.